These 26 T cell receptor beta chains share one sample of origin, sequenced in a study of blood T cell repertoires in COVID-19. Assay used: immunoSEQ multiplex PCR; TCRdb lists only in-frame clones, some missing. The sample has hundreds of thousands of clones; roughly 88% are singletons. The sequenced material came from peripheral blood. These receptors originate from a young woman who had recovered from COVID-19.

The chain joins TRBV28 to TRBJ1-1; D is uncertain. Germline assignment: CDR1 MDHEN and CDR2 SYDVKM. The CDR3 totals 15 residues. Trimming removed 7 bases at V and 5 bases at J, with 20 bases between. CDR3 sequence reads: CASIPVGREDTEAFF. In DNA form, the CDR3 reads TGTGCCAGCATCCCCGTTGGGCGGGAGGATACTGAAGCTTTCTTT.

The CDR3 bases are TGTGCCACCAGTGACTATCGGCTAGATGGCTACACCTTC. The encoded protein is CATSDYRLDGYTF. This rearrangement joins TRBV24-1 to TRBJ1-2; no reliable D call. V lost 4 bases, J lost 6 bases, and 11 bases lay in between. Germline CDR1 KGHDR, CDR2 SFDVKD. This CDR3 region has 13 residues.

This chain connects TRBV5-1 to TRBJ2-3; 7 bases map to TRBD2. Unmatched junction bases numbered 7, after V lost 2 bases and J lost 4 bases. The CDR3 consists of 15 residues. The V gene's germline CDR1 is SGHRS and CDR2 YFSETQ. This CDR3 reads CASSFSPRGADTQYF. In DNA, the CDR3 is TGCGCCAGCAGCTTTTCTCCCCGGGGGGCAGATACGCAGTATTTT.

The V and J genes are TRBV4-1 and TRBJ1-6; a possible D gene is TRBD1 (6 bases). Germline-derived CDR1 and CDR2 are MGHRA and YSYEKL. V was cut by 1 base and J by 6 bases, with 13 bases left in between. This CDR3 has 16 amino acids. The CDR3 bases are TGCGCCAGCAGCCAAGTACCAGGGGCAAGTAATTCACCCCTCCACTTT. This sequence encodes CASSQVPGASNSPLHF.

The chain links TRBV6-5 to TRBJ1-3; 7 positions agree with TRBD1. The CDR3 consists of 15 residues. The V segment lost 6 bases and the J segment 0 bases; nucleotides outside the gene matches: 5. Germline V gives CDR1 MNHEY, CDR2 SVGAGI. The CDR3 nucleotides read TGTGCCAGCAGCCGACAGGGAGACTCTGGAAACACCATATATTTT. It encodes CASSRQGDSGNTIYF.

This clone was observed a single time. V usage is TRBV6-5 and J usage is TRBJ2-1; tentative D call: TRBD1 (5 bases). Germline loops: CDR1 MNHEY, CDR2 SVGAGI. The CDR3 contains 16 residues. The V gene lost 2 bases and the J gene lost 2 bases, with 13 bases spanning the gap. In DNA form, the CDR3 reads TGTGCCAGCAGTTACGCAGGGCGCCCGGCCTACAATGAGCAGTTCTTC. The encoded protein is CASSYAGRPAYNEQFF.

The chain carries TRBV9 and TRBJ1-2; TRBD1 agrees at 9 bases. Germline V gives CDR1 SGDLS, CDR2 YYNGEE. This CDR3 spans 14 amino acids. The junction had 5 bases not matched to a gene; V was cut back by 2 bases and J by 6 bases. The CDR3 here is CASSVTTGGNGYTF. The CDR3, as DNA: TGTGCCAGCAGCGTCACAACAGGGGGCAATGGCTACACCTTC.

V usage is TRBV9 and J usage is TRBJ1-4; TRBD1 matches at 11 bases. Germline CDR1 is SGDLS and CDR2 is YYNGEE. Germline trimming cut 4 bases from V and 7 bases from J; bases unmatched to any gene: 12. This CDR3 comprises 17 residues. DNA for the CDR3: TGTGCCAGCAGCTCCAAAAGAGGACAGGGGGCGTCTGAAAAACTGTTTTTT. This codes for CASSSKRGQGASEKLFF.

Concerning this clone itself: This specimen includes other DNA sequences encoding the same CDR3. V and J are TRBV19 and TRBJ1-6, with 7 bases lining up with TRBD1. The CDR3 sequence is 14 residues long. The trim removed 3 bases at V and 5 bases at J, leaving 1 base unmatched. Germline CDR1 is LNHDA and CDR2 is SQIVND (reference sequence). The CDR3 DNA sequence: TGTGCCAGTAGTATTGGACAGGATAATTCACCCCTCCACTTT. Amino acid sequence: CASSIGQDNSPLHF. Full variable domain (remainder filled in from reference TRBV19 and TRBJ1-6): DGGITQSPKYLFRKEGQNVTLSCEQNLNHDAMYWYRQDPGQGLRLIYYSQIVNDFQKGDIAEGYSVSREKKESFPLTVTSAQKNPTAFYLCASSIGQDNSPLHFGNGTRLTVT.

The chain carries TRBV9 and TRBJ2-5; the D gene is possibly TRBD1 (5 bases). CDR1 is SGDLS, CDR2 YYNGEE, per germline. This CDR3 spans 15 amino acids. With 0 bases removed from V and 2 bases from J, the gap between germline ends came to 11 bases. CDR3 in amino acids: CASSVAGAVQETQYF. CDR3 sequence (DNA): TGTGCCAGCAGCGTAGCTGGGGCCGTTCAAGAGACCCAGTACTTC.

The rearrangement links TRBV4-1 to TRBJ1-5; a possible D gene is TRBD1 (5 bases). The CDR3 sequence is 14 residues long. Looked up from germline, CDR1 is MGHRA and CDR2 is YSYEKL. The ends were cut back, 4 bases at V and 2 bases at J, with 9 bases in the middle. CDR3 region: CASSPPGGNQPQHF. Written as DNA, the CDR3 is TGCGCCAGCAGCCCCCCGGGGGGCAATCAGCCCCAGCATTTT.

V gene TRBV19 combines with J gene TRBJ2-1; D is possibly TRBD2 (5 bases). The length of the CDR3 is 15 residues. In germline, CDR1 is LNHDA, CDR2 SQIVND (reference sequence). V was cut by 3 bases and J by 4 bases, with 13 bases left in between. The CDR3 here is CASSIANGGYNEQFF. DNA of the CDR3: TGTGCCAGTAGTATCGCGAACGGCGGGTACAATGAGCAGTTCTTC. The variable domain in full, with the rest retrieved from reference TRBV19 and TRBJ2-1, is DGGITQSPKYLFRKEGQNVTLSCEQNLNHDAMYWYRQDPGQGLRLIYYSQIVNDFQKGDIAEGYSVSREKKESFPLTVTSAQKNPTAFYLCASSIANGGYNEQFFGPGTRLTVL.

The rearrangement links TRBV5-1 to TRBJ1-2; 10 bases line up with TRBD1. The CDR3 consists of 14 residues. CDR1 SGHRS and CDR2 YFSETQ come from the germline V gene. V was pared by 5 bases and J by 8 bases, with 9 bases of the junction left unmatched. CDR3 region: CASRQGTGEVGYTF. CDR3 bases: TGCGCCAGCAGACAGGGGACAGGGGAGGTCGGCTACACCTTC.

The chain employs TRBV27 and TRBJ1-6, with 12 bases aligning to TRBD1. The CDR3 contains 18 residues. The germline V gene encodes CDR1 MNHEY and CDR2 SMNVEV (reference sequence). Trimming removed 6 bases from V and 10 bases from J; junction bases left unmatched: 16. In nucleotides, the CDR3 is TGTGCCAGCAGCCCCTGGGACAGGGGGCGTGACCCTAGGTCACCCCTCCACTTT. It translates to CASSPWDRGRDPRSPLHF.

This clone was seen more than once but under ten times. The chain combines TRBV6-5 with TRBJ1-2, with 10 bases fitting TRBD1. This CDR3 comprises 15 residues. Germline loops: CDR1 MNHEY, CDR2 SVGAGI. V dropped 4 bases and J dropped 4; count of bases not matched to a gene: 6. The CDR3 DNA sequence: TGTGCCAGCAGTTCTAGGACAGGGGGACCCTATGGCTACACCTTC. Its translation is CASSSRTGGPYGYTF.

The CDR3 DNA sequence: TGTGCCAGCAGCCAAGACCTCGACAGGGGTTATCGCGAGCAGTACTTC. The encoded protein is CASSQDLDRGYREQYF. The chain uses TRBV4-2 and TRBJ2-7; 8 bases fit TRBD1. Trimming cost V 0 bases and J 6 bases; bases outside gene matches: 10. This CDR3 is built from 16 residues. Germline lookup yields CDR1 LGHNA and CDR2 YNFKEQ.

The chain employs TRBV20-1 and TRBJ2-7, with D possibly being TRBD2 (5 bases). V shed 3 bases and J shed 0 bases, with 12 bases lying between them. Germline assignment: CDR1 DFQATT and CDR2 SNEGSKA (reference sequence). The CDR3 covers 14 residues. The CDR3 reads CSASRRGSSYEQYF. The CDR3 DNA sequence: TGCAGTGCTAGTCGTCGGGGTAGCTCCTACGAGCAGTACTTC.

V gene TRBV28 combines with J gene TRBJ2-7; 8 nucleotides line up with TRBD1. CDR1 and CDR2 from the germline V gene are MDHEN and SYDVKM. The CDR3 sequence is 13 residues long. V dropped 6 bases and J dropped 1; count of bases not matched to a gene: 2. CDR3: CASRRQGSYEQYF. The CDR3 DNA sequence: TGTGCCAGCAGAAGACAGGGGTCCTACGAGCAGTACTTC.

The CDR3 protein is CSALTRDRGLEKLFF. CDR3 nucleotides: TGCAGCGCCCTGACCCGGGACAGGGGGCTTGAAAAACTGTTTTTT. The chain has TRBV29-1 and TRBJ1-4, with 12 bases identical to TRBD1. This CDR3 spans 15 amino acids. The ends lost 7 bases at V and 7 bases at J; junction bases unmatched: 10. Germline V gene sequence: CDR1 SQVTM, CDR2 ANQGSEA.

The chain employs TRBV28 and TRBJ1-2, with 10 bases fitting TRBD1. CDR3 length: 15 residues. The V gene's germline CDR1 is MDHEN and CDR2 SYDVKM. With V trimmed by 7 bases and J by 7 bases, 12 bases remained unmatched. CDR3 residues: CASNVPTGGASGYTF. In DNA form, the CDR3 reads TGTGCCAGCAACGTACCGACAGGGGGCGCCTCTGGCTACACCTTC.

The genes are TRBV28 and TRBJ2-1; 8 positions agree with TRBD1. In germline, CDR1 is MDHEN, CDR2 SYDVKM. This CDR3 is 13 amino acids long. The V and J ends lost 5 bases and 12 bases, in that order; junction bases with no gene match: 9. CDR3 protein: CASSRTGRSGQFF. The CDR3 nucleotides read TGTGCCAGCAGTAGGACAGGGCGTTCGGGGCAGTTCTTC.

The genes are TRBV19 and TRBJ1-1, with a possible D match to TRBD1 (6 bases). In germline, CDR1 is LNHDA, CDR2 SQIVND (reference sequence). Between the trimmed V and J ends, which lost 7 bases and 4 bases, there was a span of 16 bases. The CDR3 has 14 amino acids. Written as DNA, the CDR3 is TGTGCCAGTATATTACAGGGAGAAGTCACTGAAGCTTTCTTT. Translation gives CASILQGEVTEAFF.

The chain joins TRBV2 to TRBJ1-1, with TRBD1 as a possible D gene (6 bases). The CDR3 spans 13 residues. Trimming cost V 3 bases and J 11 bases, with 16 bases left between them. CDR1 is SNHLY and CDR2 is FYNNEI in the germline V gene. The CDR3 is CASSEGARTTAFF. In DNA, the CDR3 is TGTGCCAGCAGTGAGGGGGCCAGGACCACTGCTTTCTTT.

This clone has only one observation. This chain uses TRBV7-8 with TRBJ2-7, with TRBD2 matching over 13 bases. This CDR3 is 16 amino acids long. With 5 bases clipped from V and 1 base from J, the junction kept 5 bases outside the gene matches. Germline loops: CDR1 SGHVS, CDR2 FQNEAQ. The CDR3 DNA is TGTGCCAGCAGCCCCCGACTAGCGGGGGGTTCCTACGAGCAGTACTTC. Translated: CASSPRLAGGSYEQYF.

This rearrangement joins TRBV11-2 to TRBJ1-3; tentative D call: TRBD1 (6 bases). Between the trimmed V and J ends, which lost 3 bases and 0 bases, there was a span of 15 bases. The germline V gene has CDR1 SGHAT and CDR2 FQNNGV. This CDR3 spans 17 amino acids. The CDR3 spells CASSLGRGALSGNTIYF. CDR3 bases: TGTGCCAGCAGCTTGGGGAGGGGGGCCCTCTCTGGAAACACCATATATTTT.

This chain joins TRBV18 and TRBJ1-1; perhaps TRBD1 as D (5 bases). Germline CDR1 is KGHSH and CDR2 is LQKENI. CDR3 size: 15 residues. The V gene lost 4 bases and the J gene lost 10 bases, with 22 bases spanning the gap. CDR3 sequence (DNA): TGTGCCAGCTCACTAGGCAATATTGAGTTCGGGGGAGCTTTCTTT. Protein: CASSLGNIEFGGAFF.